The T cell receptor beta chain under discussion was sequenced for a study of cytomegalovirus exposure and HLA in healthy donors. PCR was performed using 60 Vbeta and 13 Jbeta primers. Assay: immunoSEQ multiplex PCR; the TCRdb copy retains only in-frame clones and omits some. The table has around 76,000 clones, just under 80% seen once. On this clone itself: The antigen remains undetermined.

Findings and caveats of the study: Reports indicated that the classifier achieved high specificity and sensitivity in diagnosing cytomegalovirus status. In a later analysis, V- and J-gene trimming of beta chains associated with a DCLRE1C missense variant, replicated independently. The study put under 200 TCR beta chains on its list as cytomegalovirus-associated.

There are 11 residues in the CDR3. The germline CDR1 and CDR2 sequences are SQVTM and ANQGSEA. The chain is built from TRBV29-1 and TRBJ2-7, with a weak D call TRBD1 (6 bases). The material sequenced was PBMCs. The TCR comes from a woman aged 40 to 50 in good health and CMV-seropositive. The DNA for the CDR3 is TGCGGGGTGGGGGCTGACTACGAGCAGTACTTC. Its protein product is CGVGADYEQYF.